Shown below are 29 T cell receptor beta chains from a single sample sequenced in a study of CD8 T cells in ankylosing spondylitis. Study-wide results and limits: Blood from ankylosing spondylitis patients appeared to carry a characteristic eight-variant TCR beta motif.

TCRdb independently ran MiXCR on the 5' RACE reads; one entry per CDR3 protein. The sample contains some 85,000 distinct CDR3 sequences, about 8.3% of which appear only once. These receptors lack a known antigen. Material for sequencing was blood, either unsorted or a sorted T cell fraction (not recorded which). These receptors all stem from a male donor with ankylosing spondylitis.

This clonotype was observed many times. The chain has TRBV11-2 and TRBJ2-1, with 10 nucleotides matching TRBD1. Germline trimming cut 5 bases from V and 3 bases from J; bases unmatched to any gene: 4. The germline V gene encodes CDR1 SGHAT and CDR2 FQNNGV. The CDR3 has 15 residues. CDR3 DNA sequence: TGTGCCAGCAGCCCGGACAGGGGGTTCTACAATGAGCAGTTCTTC. Its translation: CASSPDRGFYNEQFF.

This clonotype appeared a few times. This rearrangement joins TRBV5-1 to TRBJ1-4; TRBD1 matches at 7 bases. V trimming: 0 bases; J trimming: 6 bases; junction bases outside the gene matches: 11. The CDR3 runs 17 residues. Germline assignment: CDR1 SGHRS and CDR2 YFSETQ. The CDR3 protein is CASSLDGWTGRDEKLFF. The DNA for the CDR3 is TGCGCCAGCAGCTTGGACGGCTGGACAGGTCGGGATGAAAAACTGTTTTTT.

This clonotype was observed at least ten times. This chain joins TRBV2 and TRBJ2-7; 8 nucleotides match TRBD1. The CDR3 runs 13 residues. With V trimmed by 7 bases and J by 4 bases, 6 bases remained unmatched. Germline CDR1 reads SNHLY; CDR2 reads FYNNEI. The CDR3 DNA reads TGTGCCAGCAAACAACAGGGGGTGTACGAGCAGTACTTC. It specifies CASKQQGVYEQYF.

This clonotype appeared many times. The CDR3 protein is CATSDTGPYGYTF. The CDR3 nucleotides read TGTGCCACCAGTGACACCGGGCCTTATGGCTACACCTTC. The V and J genes are TRBV24-1 and TRBJ1-2; no reliable D call. V was trimmed by 4 bases and J by 5 bases, leaving 10 bases between them. CDR1 and CDR2 (germline): KGHDR, SFDVKD. The CDR3 consists of 13 residues.

The V and J genes are TRBV27 and TRBJ1-5; D is unclear. The CDR3 runs 13 residues. CDR1 and CDR2 (germline): MNHEY, SMNVEV (reference sequence). V was clipped by 5 bases and J by 7 bases, with 12 bases between them. DNA for the CDR3: TGTGCCAGCAGTCTGAGTTGGAGACAGCCCCAGCATTTT. It yields the protein CASSLSWRQPQHF.

This clonotype was detected a few times. V is TRBV27 and J is TRBJ2-7, with TRBD2 identical over 11 bases. The V gene's germline CDR1 is MNHEY and CDR2 SMNVEV (reference sequence). V dropped 4 bases and J dropped 4; count of bases not matched to a gene: 0. The CDR3 spans 13 residues. The CDR3 DNA sequence: TGTGCCAGCAGTTGGACTAGCGGGTACGAGCAGTACGTC. Translation: CASSWTSGYEQYV.

The chain combines TRBV27 with TRBJ2-1; D possibly corresponds to TRBD2 (6 bases). This CDR3 has 15 amino acids. The V gene's germline CDR1 is MNHEY and CDR2 SMNVEV (reference sequence). Trimming removed 3 bases at V and 0 bases at J, with 9 bases between. DNA for the CDR3: TGTGCCAGCAGTTTTCCCGGGAGCTCCTACAATGAGCAGTTCTTC. The encoded protein is CASSFPGSSYNEQFF.

The CDR3 reads CATSLLKGGNQPQHF. The CDR3 bases are TGTGCCACCAGCCTCCTGAAGGGGGGCAATCAGCCCCAGCATTTT. The chain carries TRBV15 and TRBJ1-5; tentatively, D is TRBD1 (6 bases). V lost 5 bases and J 2 bases, leaving 13 bases between the germline ends. The CDR3 has 15 residues. CDR1 is LNHNV and CDR2 is YYDKDF in the germline V gene (reference sequence). Variable domain in full (rest from reference TRBV15 and TRBJ1-5): DAMVIQNPRYQVTQFGKPVTLSCSQTLNHNVMYWYQQKSSQAPKLLFHYYDKDFNNEADTPDNFQSRRPNTSFCFLDIRSPGLGDTAMYLCATSLLKGGNQPQHFGDGTRLSIL.

This clonotype occurred many times. The chain is built from TRBV3-1 and TRBJ2-7; TRBD2 is a possible D gene (6 bases). The V end was cut by 4 bases, the J end by 2 bases, with 21 bases between. The CDR3 sequence is 17 residues long. From germline, CDR1 is LGHDT and CDR2 YNNKEL (reference sequence). CDR3 sequence: CASSPRGGASVTYEQYF. CDR3 DNA: TGTGCCAGCAGCCCACGTGGAGGGGCTAGCGTTACCTACGAGCAGTACTTC.

This clonotype has more than one count but fewer than ten. The chain couples TRBV4-2 to TRBJ1-1; D unclear. The V end lost 1 base, the J end lost 1 base, and 7 bases lay between the germline ends. The CDR3 spans 14 residues. Looked up from germline, CDR1 is LGHNA and CDR2 is YNFKEQ. The CDR3 loop reads CASSQVDGNTEAFF. In DNA, the CDR3 is TGTGCCAGCAGCCAAGTCGACGGGAACACTGAAGCTTTCTTT.

In its sample, this clonotype was seen many times. The chain has TRBV20-1 and TRBJ1-4, with unresolved D. The germline V gene has CDR1 DFQATT and CDR2 SNEGSKA (reference sequence). Trimming took off 0 bases at V and 13 bases at J, with 9 bases between the two ends. CDR3 length equals 11 residues. In DNA form, the CDR3 reads TGCAGTGCTAGAGATCCCCCAACACTGTTTTTT. It encodes CSARDPPTLFF.

The rearrangement uses TRBV4-1 and TRBJ1-2; unclear D gene. The CDR3 runs to 16 residues. V was cut by 5 bases and J by 2 bases, with 18 bases left in between. Germline CDR1 reads MGHRA; CDR2 reads YSYEKL. CDR3 protein: CASSVILLNENYGYTF. Written as DNA, the CDR3 is TGCGCCAGCAGCGTCATCTTGCTCAACGAGAACTATGGCTACACCTTC.

This clonotype has just a few counts. This sequence joins TRBV13 and TRBJ2-7; perhaps TRBD1 as D (6 bases). Germline loops: CDR1 PRHDT, CDR2 FYEKMQ (reference sequence). V lost 0 bases and J 3 bases, leaving 12 bases between the germline ends. The CDR3 is 15 amino acids. The CDR3 DNA sequence: TGTGCCAGCAGCTTAGGAGGGGGTGGTAGCTACGAGCAGTACTTC. This gives the protein CASSLGGGGSYEQYF.

In this sample, this clonotype turned up many times. The rearrangement links TRBV29-1 to TRBJ1-2, with a weak D call TRBD1 (5 bases). There are 12 residues in the CDR3. CDR1 SQVTM and CDR2 ANQGSEA come from the germline V gene. V was cut by 6 bases and J by 5 bases, with 13 bases left in between. CDR3 sequence reads: CSVNWDVYGYTF. CDR3 DNA sequence: TGCAGCGTGAACTGGGACGTTTATGGCTACACCTTC.

In regard to this clonotype: This sequence may be a read error, since a much larger clone differs from it by one base. This sequence joins TRBV12-3 or TRBV12-4 and TRBJ2-1; possibly TRBD1 for D (6 bases). V lost 2 bases to trimming and J lost 5 bases, with 10 bases between them. This CDR3 comprises 14 residues. CDR3 loop: CASSLMGADNEQFF. CDR3 coding DNA: TGTGCCAGCAGTTTAATGGGGGCGGACAATGAGCAGTTCTTC.

The chain carries TRBV12-3 or TRBV12-4 and TRBJ1-3, with D hard to call. The CDR3 length is 16 residues. V was trimmed by 5 bases and J by 0 bases, leaving 14 bases between them. Written as DNA, the CDR3 is TGTGCCAGCAGTCCAATGACGGGAGGCTCTGGAAACACCATATATTTT. This translates into CASSPMTGGSGNTIYF.

This clonotype turned up a few times. The chain employs TRBV6-2 or TRBV6-3 and TRBJ1-1; D is perhaps TRBD1 (5 bases). This CDR3 spans 15 amino acids. The V gene's germline CDR1 is MNHEY and CDR2 SVGEGT. V was shortened by 1 base and J by 1 base, with 10 bases between the two germline ends. The CDR3, as DNA: TGTGCCAGCAGTTACTTACAGGACCCGAACACTGAAGCTTTCTTT. It codes for CASSYLQDPNTEAFF.

V and J are TRBV7-9 and TRBJ2-1; D is uncertain. Trimming stripped 4 bases from V and 6 bases from J, with 13 bases between. Germline lookup yields CDR1 SEHNR and CDR2 FQNEAQ (reference sequence). The CDR3 spans 14 residues. The CDR3 DNA reads TGTGCCAGCAGCTCCCCAACCGGGTCCAATGAGCAGTTCTTC. Protein product: CASSSPTGSNEQFF. The whole variable domain, remainder taken from reference TRBV7-9 and TRBJ2-1, is DTGVSQNPRHKITKRGQNVTFRCDPISEHNRLYWYRQTLGQGPEFLTYFQNEAQLEKSRLLSDRFSAERPKGSFSTLEIQRTEQGDSAMYLCASSSPTGSNEQFFGPGTRLTVL.

This clonotype was found a few times. This chain links TRBV12-3 or TRBV12-4 with TRBJ1-1, with a possible D match to TRBD1 (6 bases). This CDR3 contains 18 residues. The V end lost 2 bases, the J end lost 5 bases, and 24 bases lay between the germline ends. The CDR3 nucleotides read TGTGCCAGCAGTTTACCTAAGCGGATCAGGGGCGCAGGTACTGAAGCTTTCTTT. It translates to CASSLPKRIRGAGTEAFF.

This clonotype was picked up many times. The chain's CDR3 is CASTPLLTGGSPLHF. For the CDR3, the DNA is TGTGCCAGCACCCCATTACTGACAGGAGGATCACCCCTCCACTTT. This chain uses TRBV12-3 or TRBV12-4 with TRBJ1-6; possible D gene TRBD1, 6 bases. Trimming pared 7 bases from V and 10 bases from J, leaving 20 bases between. The CDR3 extends over 15 amino acids.

The chain employs TRBV9 and TRBJ1-5; a possible D gene is TRBD1 (6 bases). Per germline, CDR1 SGDLS and CDR2 YYNGEE. There are 15 residues in the CDR3. Trimming stripped 3 bases from V and 3 bases from J, with 13 bases between. CDR3: CASSAGGGSNQPQHF. The CDR3 nucleotides read TGTGCCAGCAGCGCCGGAGGGGGGTCCAATCAGCCCCAGCATTTT.

This clonotype was observed many times. The chain employs TRBV7-9 and TRBJ2-5, with a possible D match to TRBD2 (6 bases). Trimming cost V 2 bases and J 5 bases, with 9 bases left between them. Germline V gene lookup returns CDR1 SEHNR and CDR2 FQNEAQ (reference sequence). This CDR3 is 13 amino acids long. Here the CDR3 reads CASSLRGKETQYF. In DNA form, the CDR3 reads TGTGCCAGCAGCTTACGGGGGAAGGAGACCCAGTACTTC.

This clonotype came up a few times. This chain uses TRBV2 with TRBJ1-5; 9 bases fit TRBD1. The CDR3 has 14 amino acids. J lost 5 bases, V lost 7 bases, and 6 bases had no gene match. CDR1 and CDR2 from the germline V gene are SNHLY and FYNNEI. In nucleotides, the CDR3 is TGTGCCAGCATGATGACAGGGGGATATCAGCCCCAGCATTTT. It encodes CASMMTGGYQPQHF. Drawing the rest from reference TRBV2 and TRBJ1-5, the complete variable domain is EPEVTQTPSHQVTQMGQEVILRCVPISNHLYFYWYRQILGQKVEFLVSFYNNEISEKSEIFDDQFSVERPDGSNFTLKIRSTKLEDSAMYFCASMMTGGYQPQHFGDGTRLSIL.

The J gene is TRBJ2-7, the V gene TRBV6-1; D is perhaps TRBD2 (6 bases). This CDR3 has 15 amino acids. Trimming took 3 bases from V and 6 from J, leaving 18 bases between them. Germline CDR1 and CDR2: MNHNS and SASEGT. The CDR3 sequence: CASSEVLEGRAEQYV. CDR3 coding DNA: TGTGCCAGCAGTGAGGTTTTGGAGGGCAGAGCCGAGCAGTACGTC.

This clonotype was observed at least ten times. The chain joins TRBV28 to TRBJ2-7, with D perhaps being TRBD1 or TRBD2 (5 bases each). Trimming cost V 4 bases and J 5 bases, with 15 bases left between them. Germline lookup yields CDR1 MDHEN and CDR2 SYDVKM. CDR3 length: 14 residues. DNA of the CDR3: TGTGCCAGCAGTTCCCCGGGGCTATGGGACGAGCAGTACGTC. It codes for CASSSPGLWDEQYV.

This clonotype has ten or more counts. This rearrangement joins TRBV20-1 to TRBJ2-2, with 12 bases matching TRBD2. This CDR3 has 14 residues. V gave up 3 bases and J gave up 4 bases; unmatched junction bases: 0. The germline V gene has CDR1 DFQATT and CDR2 SNEGSKA (reference sequence). The CDR3 nucleotides read TGCAGTGCTAGGGGACTAGCGGGCACCGGGGAGCTGTTTTTT. Its translation is CSARGLAGTGELFF.

In its sample, this clonotype was seen many times. This chain connects TRBV27 to TRBJ2-3; 8 bases are a match to TRBD2. The CDR3 is 16 residues long. In germline, CDR1 is MNHEY, CDR2 SMNVEV (reference sequence). J was trimmed by 0 bases and V by 5 bases; bases with no gene match: 7. The CDR3 nucleotides read TGTGCCAGCAGTGGGCTCACTAGCGGTAGCACAGATACGCAGTATTTT. Residues: CASSGLTSGSTDTQYF.

The table lists this clonotype with many counts. The rearrangement links TRBV11-2 to TRBJ1-1, with D unclear. CDR1 is SGHAT, CDR2 FQNNGV, per germline. This CDR3 is built from 11 residues. Trimming stripped 0 bases from V and 9 bases from J, with 5 bases between. CDR3 DNA sequence: TGTGCCAGCAGCTTAGAAGGAAAAGCTTTCTTT. Translating gives CASSLEGKAFF.

This clonotype was found a few times. This chain uses TRBV2 with TRBJ2-1; the match to TRBD2 covers 9 bases. This CDR3 spans 15 amino acids. V was clipped by 6 bases and J by 5 bases; unmatched bases: 8. Germline V gene data show CDR1 as SNHLY and CDR2 as FYNNEI. This CDR3 reads CASSERAGGNNEQFF. The CDR3 region has the DNA TGTGCCAGCAGCGAACGGGCGGGAGGGAACAATGAGCAGTTCTTC.